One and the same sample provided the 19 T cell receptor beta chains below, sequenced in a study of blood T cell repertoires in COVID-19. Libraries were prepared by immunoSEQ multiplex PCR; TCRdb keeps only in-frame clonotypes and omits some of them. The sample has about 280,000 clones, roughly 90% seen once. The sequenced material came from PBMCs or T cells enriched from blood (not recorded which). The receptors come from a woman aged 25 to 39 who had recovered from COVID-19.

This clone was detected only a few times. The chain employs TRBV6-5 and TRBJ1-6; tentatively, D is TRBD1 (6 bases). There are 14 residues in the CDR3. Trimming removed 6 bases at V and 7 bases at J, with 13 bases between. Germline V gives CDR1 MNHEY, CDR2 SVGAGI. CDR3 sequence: CASRKQGRNSPLHF. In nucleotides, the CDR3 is TGTGCCAGCAGGAAACAGGGCAGGAATTCACCCCTCCACTTT.

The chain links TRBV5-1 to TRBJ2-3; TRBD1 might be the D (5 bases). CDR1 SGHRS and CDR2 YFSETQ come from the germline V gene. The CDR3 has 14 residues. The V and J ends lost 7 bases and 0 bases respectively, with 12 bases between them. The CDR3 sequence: CASRQGTSTDTQYF. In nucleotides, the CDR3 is TGCGCCAGCCGCCAGGGCACTAGCACAGATACGCAGTATTTT.

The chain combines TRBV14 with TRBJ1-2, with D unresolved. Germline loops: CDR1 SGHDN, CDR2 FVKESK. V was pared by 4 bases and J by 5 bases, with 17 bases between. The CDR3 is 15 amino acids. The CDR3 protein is CASSPLTLWQYGYTF. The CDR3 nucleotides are TGTGCCAGCAGCCCCTTGACTCTGTGGCAATATGGCTACACCTTC.

The chain's CDR3 is CASILTGDYSQPQHF. The CDR3 DNA is TGTGCCAGCATTCTAACAGGGGATTATAGCCAGCCCCAGCATTTT. The chain is built from TRBV6-5 and TRBJ1-5, with 7 positions matching TRBD1. Germline V gene sequence: CDR1 MNHEY, CDR2 SVGAGI. Unmatched junction bases numbered 13, after V lost 7 bases and J lost 7 bases. This CDR3 is built from 15 residues.

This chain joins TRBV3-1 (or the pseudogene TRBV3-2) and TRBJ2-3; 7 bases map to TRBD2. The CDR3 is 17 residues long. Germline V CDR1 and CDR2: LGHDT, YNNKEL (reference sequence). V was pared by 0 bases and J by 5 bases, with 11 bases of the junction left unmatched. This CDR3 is CASSQDLSSGVKDTQYF. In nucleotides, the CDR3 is TGTGCCAGCAGCCAAGATTTGTCCAGCGGGGTTAAAGATACGCAGTATTTT.

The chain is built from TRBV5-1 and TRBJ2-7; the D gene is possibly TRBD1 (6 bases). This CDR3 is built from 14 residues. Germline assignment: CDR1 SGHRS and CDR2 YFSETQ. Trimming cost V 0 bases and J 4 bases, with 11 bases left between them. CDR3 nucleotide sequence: TGCGCCAGCAGCTTGGGGGGAACAGGGTACGAGCAGTACTTC. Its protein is CASSLGGTGYEQYF.

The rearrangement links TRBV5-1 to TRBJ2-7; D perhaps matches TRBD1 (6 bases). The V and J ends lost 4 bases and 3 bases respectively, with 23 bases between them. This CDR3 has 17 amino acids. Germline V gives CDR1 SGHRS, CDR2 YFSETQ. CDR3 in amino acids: CASSLESRQVPHYEQYF. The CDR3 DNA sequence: TGCGCCAGCAGCCTGGAAAGCCGACAGGTACCCCACTACGAGCAGTACTTC.

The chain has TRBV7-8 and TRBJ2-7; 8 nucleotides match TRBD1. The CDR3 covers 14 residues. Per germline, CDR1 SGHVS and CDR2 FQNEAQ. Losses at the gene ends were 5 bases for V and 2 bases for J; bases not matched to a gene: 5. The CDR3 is CASSPQGAPYEQYF. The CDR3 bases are TGTGCCAGCAGCCCTCAGGGGGCCCCCTACGAGCAGTACTTC.

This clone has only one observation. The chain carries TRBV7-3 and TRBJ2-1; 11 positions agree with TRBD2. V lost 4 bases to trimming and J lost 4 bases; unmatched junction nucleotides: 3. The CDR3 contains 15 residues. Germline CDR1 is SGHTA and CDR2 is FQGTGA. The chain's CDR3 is CASSSTSGAYNEQFF. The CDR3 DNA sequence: TGTGCCAGCAGCTCGACTAGCGGGGCTTACAATGAGCAGTTCTTC.

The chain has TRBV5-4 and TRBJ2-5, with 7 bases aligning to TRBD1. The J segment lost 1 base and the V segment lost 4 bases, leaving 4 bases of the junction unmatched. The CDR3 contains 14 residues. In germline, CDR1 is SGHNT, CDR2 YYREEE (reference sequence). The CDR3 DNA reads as TGTGCCAGCAGCGAGGGACAGCTCCAAGAGACCCAGTACTTC. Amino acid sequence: CASSEGQLQETQYF.

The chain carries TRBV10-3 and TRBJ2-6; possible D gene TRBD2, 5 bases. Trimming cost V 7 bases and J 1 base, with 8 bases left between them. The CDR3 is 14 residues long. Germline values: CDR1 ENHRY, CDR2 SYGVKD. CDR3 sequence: CAIKADSGANVLTF. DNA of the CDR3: TGTGCCATCAAAGCGGATTCTGGGGCCAACGTCCTGACTTTC.

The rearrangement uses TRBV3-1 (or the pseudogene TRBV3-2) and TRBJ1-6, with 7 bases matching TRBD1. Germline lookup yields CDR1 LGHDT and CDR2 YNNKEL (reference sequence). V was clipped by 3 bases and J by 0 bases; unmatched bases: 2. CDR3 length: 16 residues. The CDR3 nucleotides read TGTGCCAGCAGCCAGGACAGGAGCTCCTATAATTCACCCCTCCACTTT. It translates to CASSQDRSSYNSPLHF.

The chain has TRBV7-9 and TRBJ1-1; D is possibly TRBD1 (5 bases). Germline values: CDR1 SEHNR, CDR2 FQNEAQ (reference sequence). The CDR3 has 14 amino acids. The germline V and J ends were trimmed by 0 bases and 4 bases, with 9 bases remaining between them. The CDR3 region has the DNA TGTGCCAGCAGCTTAGCCCGGAGGGGCACTGAAGCTTTCTTT. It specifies CASSLARRGTEAFF.

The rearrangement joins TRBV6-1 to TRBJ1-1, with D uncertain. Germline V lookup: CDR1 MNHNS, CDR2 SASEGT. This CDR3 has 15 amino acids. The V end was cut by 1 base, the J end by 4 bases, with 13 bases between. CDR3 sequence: CASSEGAFRSTEAFF. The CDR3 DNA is TGTGCCAGCAGTGAAGGGGCCTTCCGTTCCACTGAAGCTTTCTTT.

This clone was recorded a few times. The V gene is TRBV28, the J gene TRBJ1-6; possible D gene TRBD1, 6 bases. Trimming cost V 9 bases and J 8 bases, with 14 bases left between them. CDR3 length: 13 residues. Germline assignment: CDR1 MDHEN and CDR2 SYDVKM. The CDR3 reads CASGAGEDSPLHF. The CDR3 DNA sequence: TGTGCCAGTGGGGCAGGGGAAGATTCACCCCTCCACTTT.

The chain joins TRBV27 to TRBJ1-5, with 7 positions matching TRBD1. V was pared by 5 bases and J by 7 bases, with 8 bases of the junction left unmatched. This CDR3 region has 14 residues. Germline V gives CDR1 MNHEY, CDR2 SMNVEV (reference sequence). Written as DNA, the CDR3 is TGTGCCAGCAGTCTCACAGGGGCCGCGCAGCCCCAGCATTTT. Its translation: CASSLTGAAQPQHF.

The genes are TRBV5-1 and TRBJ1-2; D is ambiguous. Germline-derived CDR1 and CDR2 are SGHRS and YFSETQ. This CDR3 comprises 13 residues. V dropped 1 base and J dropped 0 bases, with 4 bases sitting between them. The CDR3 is CASSLSANYGYTF. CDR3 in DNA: TGCGCCAGCAGCTTGTCAGCTAACTATGGCTACACCTTC.

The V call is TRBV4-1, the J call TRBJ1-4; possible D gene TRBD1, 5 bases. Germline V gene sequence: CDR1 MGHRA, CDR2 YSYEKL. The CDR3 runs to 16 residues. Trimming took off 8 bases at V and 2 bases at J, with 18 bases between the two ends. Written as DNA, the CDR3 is TGCGCCAGCCCAAACCCCGCCGGGGGGACTAATGAAAAACTGTTTTTT. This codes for CASPNPAGGTNEKLFF.

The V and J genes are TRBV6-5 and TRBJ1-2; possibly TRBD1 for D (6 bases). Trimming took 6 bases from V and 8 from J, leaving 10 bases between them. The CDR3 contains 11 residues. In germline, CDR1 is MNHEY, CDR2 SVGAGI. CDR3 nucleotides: TGTGCCAGCAGCGATGGGGGCGGCTACACCTTC. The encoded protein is CASSDGGGYTF.